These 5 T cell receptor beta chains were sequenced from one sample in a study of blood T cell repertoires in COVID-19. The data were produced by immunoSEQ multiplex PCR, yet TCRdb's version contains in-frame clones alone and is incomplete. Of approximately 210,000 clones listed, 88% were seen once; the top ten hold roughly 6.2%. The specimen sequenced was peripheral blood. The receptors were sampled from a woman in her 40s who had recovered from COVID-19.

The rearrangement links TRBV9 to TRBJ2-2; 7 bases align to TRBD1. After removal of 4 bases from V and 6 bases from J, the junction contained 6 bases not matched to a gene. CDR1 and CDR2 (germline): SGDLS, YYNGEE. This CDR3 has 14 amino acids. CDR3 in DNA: TGTGCCAGCAGCCTGAGGCAGGGGGCCGGGGAGCTGTTTTTT. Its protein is CASSLRQGAGELFF.

Here the CDR3 reads CASSYVDRGGNGAFF. Here the CDR3 DNA reads TGTGCCAGCAGTTACGTGGACAGGGGAGGTAATGGGGCTTTCTTT. V usage is TRBV6-5 and J usage is TRBJ1-1; TRBD1 matches at 9 bases. The junction had 12 bases not matched to a gene; V was cut back by 2 bases and J by 11 bases. The CDR3 sequence is 15 residues long. Germline V gene sequence: CDR1 MNHEY, CDR2 SVGAGI.

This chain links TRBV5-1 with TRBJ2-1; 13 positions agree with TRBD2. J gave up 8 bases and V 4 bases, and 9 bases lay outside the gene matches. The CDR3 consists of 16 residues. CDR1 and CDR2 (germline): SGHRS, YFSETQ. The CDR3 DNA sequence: TGCGCCAGCAGCACGTTAGGACTAGCGGGAGTGGATGAGCAGTTCTTC. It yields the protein CASSTLGLAGVDEQFF.

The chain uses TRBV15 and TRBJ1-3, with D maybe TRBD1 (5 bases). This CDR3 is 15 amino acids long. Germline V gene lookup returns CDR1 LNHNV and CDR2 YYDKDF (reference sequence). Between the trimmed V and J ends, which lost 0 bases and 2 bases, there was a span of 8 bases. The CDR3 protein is CATSRDTGAGNTIYF. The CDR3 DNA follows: TGTGCCACCAGCAGAGATACGGGGGCTGGAAACACCATATATTTT.

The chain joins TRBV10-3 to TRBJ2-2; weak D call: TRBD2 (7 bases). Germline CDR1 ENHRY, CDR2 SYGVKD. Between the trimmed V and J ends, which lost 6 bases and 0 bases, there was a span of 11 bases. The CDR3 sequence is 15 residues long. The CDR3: CAISWEGANTGELFF. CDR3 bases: TGTGCCATCAGCTGGGAGGGGGCGAACACCGGGGAGCTGTTTTTT.